What follows are 5 T cell receptor beta chains derived from one specimen sequenced in a study of T cells in localized non-small cell lung cancer. Profiled with immunoSEQ multiplex PCR; TCRdb holds only in-frame clones, not every one. The sample lists more than 1,500 clones, about 28% seen once, with roughly 20% in the top ten. The sequences come from lung tumor tissue, collected before any cancer treatment. Every receptor here comes from a man aged 40 to 75 with stage II lung adenocarcinoma.

In this sample, this clone turned up a few times. This chain links TRBV6-8 with TRBJ1-2; 9 bases line up with TRBD1. CDR3 length: 14 amino acids. Germline V gene data show CDR1 as MNHGY and CDR2 as SAAAGT. V shed 5 bases and J 4 bases; nucleotides not matched to a gene: 5. The CDR3 nucleotides read TGTGCCAGCAGTGAGGGGACAGGGCTCTATGGCTACACCTTC. It is translated as CASSEGTGLYGYTF.

This chain joins TRBV14 and TRBJ2-5; the D gene could be TRBD1 or TRBD2 (5 bases each). This CDR3 is built from 13 residues. Germline-derived CDR1 and CDR2 are SGHDN and FVKESK. Trimming removed 8 bases from V and 4 bases from J, with 14 bases in between. The CDR3 bases are TGTGCCAGCGGGGGAAAATGGGCAGAGACCCAGTACTTC. Protein: CASGGKWAETQYF.

The rearrangement uses TRBV19 and TRBJ2-6, with D maybe TRBD2 (6 bases). V shed 4 bases and J shed 0 bases, with 10 bases lying between them. CDR3 length: 16 residues. CDR1 is LNHDA and CDR2 is SQIVND in the germline V gene (reference sequence). The CDR3 DNA follows: TGTGCCAGTAGTAACCCCGGGGGCTCTGGGGCCAACGTCCTGACTTTC. Amino acids: CASSNPGGSGANVLTF.

This clone occurred a few times. The chain is built from TRBV6-8 and TRBJ2-2, with a weak D call TRBD2 (7 bases). Trimming removed 5 bases from V and 5 bases from J, with 18 bases in between. There are 16 residues in the CDR3. Germline assignment: CDR1 MNHGY and CDR2 SAAAGT. The CDR3 is CASSKPGGVRTGELFF. As DNA, the CDR3 is TGTGCCAGCAGTAAACCGGGGGGCGTGAGGACCGGGGAGCTGTTTTTT.

V is TRBV14 and J is TRBJ1-4; TRBD1 might be the D (5 bases). V was cut by 0 bases and J by 10 bases, with 9 bases left in between. Germline CDR1 is SGHDN and CDR2 is FVKESK. This CDR3 comprises 13 residues. Here the CDR3 reads CASSQEQVGKLFF. The CDR3 region has the DNA TGTGCCAGCAGCCAAGAACAGGTGGGAAAACTGTTTTTT.